These 17 T cell receptor beta chains were all obtained from the same sample, sequenced in a study of shared clonotypes between healthy human individuals (dated by TCRdb to about 2020). Libraries were made using the immunoSEQ multiplex PCR assay. TCRdb provides this immuneACCESS table in a form limited to in-frame rearrangements. Some clones are lacking; in checked studies, under half of them reflect an unresolved V gene, and why the rest are absent is not known. Within this sample are roughly 2.2 million clones, with over 90% of them counted one time only. Of the sample, about 0.37% falls within the top ten clones. Sequencing was performed on naive CD4+ T cells from PBMCs. In the paper's terms, the cell subset or site label means: CD45RA+ positively selected. The receptors come from a man aged 18 to 35 in good health. Some clones in this sample may be carry-over from other donors' samples.

The chain has TRBV5-1 and TRBJ2-1, with D tentatively TRBD1 or TRBD2 (5 bases each). The CDR3 covers 15 residues. Trimming took 5 bases from V and 8 from J, leaving 20 bases between them. Germline CDR1 is SGHRS and CDR2 is YFSETQ. CDR3 protein: CASSSGDAMNHEQFF. As DNA, the CDR3 is TGCGCCAGCAGTAGTGGGGACGCCATGAATCATGAGCAGTTCTTC.

The sample holds one count of this clone. The CDR3 is CASRGAGGGYEQYF. The CDR3 DNA reads as TGTGCCAGCAGGGGGGCGGGAGGAGGGTACGAGCAGTACTTC. The chain uses TRBV28 and TRBJ2-7, with TRBD2 identical over 8 bases. V trimming: 6 bases; J trimming: 4 bases; junction bases outside the gene matches: 8. This CDR3 contains 14 residues. Germline-derived CDR1 and CDR2 are MDHEN and SYDVKM.

This chain connects TRBV5-1 to TRBJ1-1, with D possibly matching TRBD1 (5 bases). CDR3 size: 15 residues. Trimming took 0 bases from V and 1 from J, leaving 10 bases between them. Germline CDR1 reads SGHRS; CDR2 reads YFSETQ. In DNA, the CDR3 is TGCGCCAGCAGCTTGGGGCCCCAGGGGAACACTGAAGCTTTCTTT. It encodes CASSLGPQGNTEAFF.

This chain uses TRBV7-3 with TRBJ2-1; no clear D gene. Trimming stripped 2 bases from V and 0 bases from J, with 8 bases between. The germline V gene has CDR1 SGHTA and CDR2 FQGTGA. CDR3 length: 15 residues. This CDR3 reads CASSLSANSYNEQFF. The DNA of the CDR3 is TGTGCCAGCAGCTTATCGGCCAACTCCTACAATGAGCAGTTCTTC.

The chain couples TRBV20-1 to TRBJ2-7; D call uncertain. Trimming took off 3 bases at V and 7 bases at J, with 10 bases between the two ends. The germline CDR1 and CDR2 sequences are DFQATT and SNEGSKA (reference sequence). This CDR3 comprises 11 residues. Here the CDR3 reads CSASQPSEQYF. DNA of the CDR3: TGCAGTGCTAGCCAACCGAGTGAGCAGTACTTC.

This chain joins TRBV5-4 and TRBJ2-1; D possibly matches TRBD1 or TRBD2 (5 bases each). Trimming shortened V by 9 bases and J by 2 bases, and 18 bases separated the two germline ends. The CDR3 runs 15 residues. Germline CDR1 is SGHNT and CDR2 is YYREEE (reference sequence). CDR3 in amino acids: CATAMGDGTYNEQFF. CDR3 DNA: TGTGCCACGGCAATGGGGGACGGAACCTACAATGAGCAGTTCTTC. The variable domain in full, completed from reference TRBV5-4 and TRBJ2-1, reads ETGVTQSPTHLIKTRGQQVTLRCSSQSGHNTVSWYQQALGQGPQFIFQYYREEENGRGNFPPRFSGLQFPNYSSELNVNALELDDSALYLCATAMGDGTYNEQFFGPGTRLTVL.

The chain links TRBV7-6 to TRBJ2-7, with D possibly TRBD1 on 6 matching bases. Trimming took 5 bases from V and 3 from J, leaving 14 bases between them. The germline V gene encodes CDR1 SGHVS and CDR2 FNYEAQ. The CDR3 is made up of 14 amino acids. CDR3 bases: TGTGCCAGCAGCCACTACAGGGCAGACTACGAGCAGTACTTC. Its translation is CASSHYRADYEQYF. Full variable domain (rest looked up from reference TRBV7-6 and TRBJ2-7): GAGVSQSPRYKVTKRGQDVALRCDPISGHVSLYWYRQALGQGPEFLTYFNYEAQQDKSGLPNDRFSAERPEGSISTLTIQRTEQRDSAMYRCASSHYRADYEQYFGPGTRLTVT.

V gene TRBV2 combines with J gene TRBJ2-7; TRBD2 might be the D (5 bases). The CDR3 has 13 amino acids. Deletions cut 7 bases from V and 3 bases from J, with 13 bases between. Germline loops: CDR1 SNHLY, CDR2 FYNNEI. The CDR3 region has the DNA TGTGCCAGCACGGGTTCCCGGGACTACGAGCAGTACTTC. It encodes CASTGSRDYEQYF.

The chain employs TRBV28 and TRBJ1-2; TRBD1 matches 7 bases. CDR1 MDHEN and CDR2 SYDVKM come from the germline V gene. There are 13 residues in the CDR3. V was pared by 6 bases and J by 3 bases, with 4 bases of the junction left unmatched. The CDR3 region has the DNA TGTGCCAGCAGCACAGGACAGGACTATGGCTACACCTTC. Its translation: CASSTGQDYGYTF.

This chain connects TRBV28 to TRBJ2-5; D might be TRBD1 or TRBD2, each matching 5 bases. The CDR3 is 15 residues long. The V gene's germline CDR1 is MDHEN and CDR2 SYDVKM. V was cut by 3 bases and J by 4 bases, with 15 bases left in between. This CDR3 is CASSFRDQASETQYF. As DNA, the CDR3 is TGTGCCAGCAGTTTTCGGGACCAAGCGTCAGAGACCCAGTACTTC.

The chain carries TRBV5-8 and TRBJ2-7; tentatively, D is TRBD1 or TRBD2 (5 bases each). V was shortened by 0 bases and J by 3 bases, with 13 bases between the two germline ends. Germline-derived CDR1 and CDR2 are SGHTS and YDEGEE. The CDR3 extends over 15 amino acids. The CDR3 sequence: CASSLVGTEFYEQYF. CDR3 bases: TGTGCCAGCAGCTTGGTAGGGACGGAGTTCTACGAGCAGTACTTC. The full variable domain, in which reference TRBV5-8 and TRBJ2-7 provide the parts outside the CDR3, is EAGVTQSPTHLIKTRGQQATLRCSPISGHTSVYWYQQALGLGLQFLLWYDEGEERNRGNFPPRFSGRQFPNYSSELNVNALELEDSALYLCASSLVGTEFYEQYFGPGTRLTVT.

With respect to this clone: Other nucleotide sequences from this sample produce the same CDR3. The chain links TRBV28 to TRBJ1-3; TRBD1 might be the D (5 bases). Trimming shortened V by 2 bases and J by 7 bases, and 6 bases separated the two germline ends. The germline gives CDR1 MDHEN, CDR2 SYDVKM. The CDR3 is 12 amino acids. The CDR3: CASSLGGNTIYF. CDR3 bases: TGTGCCAGCAGTTTAGGGGGTAACACCATATATTTT.

The genes are TRBV7-9 and TRBJ1-1; 7 bases match TRBD1. This CDR3 has 13 residues. Germline V gives CDR1 SEHNR, CDR2 FQNEAQ (reference sequence). V lost 3 bases and J lost 7; bases outside the gene matches: 5. The CDR3 loop is CASSFTDRREAFF. The CDR3 DNA follows: TGTGCCAGCAGCTTTACGGACAGGCGTGAAGCTTTCTTT.

The DNA of the CDR3 is TGTGCCAGCAGGAGGGGCAGAATGAACACTGAAGCTTTCTTT. Its protein is CASRRGRMNTEAFF. The rearrangement joins TRBV6-5 to TRBJ1-1, with D perhaps TRBD1 (5 bases). The CDR3 loop spans 14 amino acids. Trimming stripped 6 bases from V and 0 bases from J, with 11 bases between. The germline V gene has CDR1 MNHEY and CDR2 SVGAGI.

The chain recombines TRBV9 with TRBJ2-6; the D gene is possibly TRBD1 (7 bases). There are 15 residues in the CDR3. Germline V gene data show CDR1 as SGDLS and CDR2 as YYNGEE. Trimming removed 3 bases from V and 6 bases from J, with 13 bases in between. The CDR3 coding sequence is TGTGCCAGCAGCGCCTCAGGGGGACTGGCCAACGTCCTGACTTTC. Protein sequence: CASSASGGLANVLTF.

The V gene is TRBV9, the J gene TRBJ2-3, with D perhaps TRBD1 or TRBD2 (5 bases each). The germline V and J ends were trimmed by 0 bases and 10 bases, with 9 bases remaining between them. The length of the CDR3 is 12 residues. CDR1 is SGDLS, CDR2 YYNGEE, per germline. This CDR3 reads CASSVVTGPQYF. DNA of the CDR3: TGTGCCAGCAGCGTAGTAACGGGGCCGCAGTATTTT.

V and J are TRBV7-2 and TRBJ2-7, with 10 bases that match TRBD1. V lost 4 bases and J lost 3; bases outside the gene matches: 6. There are 15 residues in the CDR3. Germline loops: CDR1 SGHTA, CDR2 FQGNSA. CDR3 coding DNA: TGTGCCAGCAGCTCCTGGGACAGGGGAGACTACGAGCAGTACTTC. Its translation is CASSSWDRGDYEQYF.